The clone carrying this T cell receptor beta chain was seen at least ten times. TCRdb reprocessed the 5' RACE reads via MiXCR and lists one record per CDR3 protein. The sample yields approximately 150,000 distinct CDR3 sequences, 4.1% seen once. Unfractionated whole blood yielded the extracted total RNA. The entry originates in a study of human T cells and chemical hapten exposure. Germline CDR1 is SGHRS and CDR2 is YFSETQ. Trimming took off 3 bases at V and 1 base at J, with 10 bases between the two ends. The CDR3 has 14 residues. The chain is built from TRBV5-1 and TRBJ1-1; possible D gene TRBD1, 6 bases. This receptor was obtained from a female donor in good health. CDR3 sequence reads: CASSSGQRNTEAFF. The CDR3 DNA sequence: TGCGCCAGCAGCTCCGGACAGAGGAACACTGAAGCTTTCTTT.